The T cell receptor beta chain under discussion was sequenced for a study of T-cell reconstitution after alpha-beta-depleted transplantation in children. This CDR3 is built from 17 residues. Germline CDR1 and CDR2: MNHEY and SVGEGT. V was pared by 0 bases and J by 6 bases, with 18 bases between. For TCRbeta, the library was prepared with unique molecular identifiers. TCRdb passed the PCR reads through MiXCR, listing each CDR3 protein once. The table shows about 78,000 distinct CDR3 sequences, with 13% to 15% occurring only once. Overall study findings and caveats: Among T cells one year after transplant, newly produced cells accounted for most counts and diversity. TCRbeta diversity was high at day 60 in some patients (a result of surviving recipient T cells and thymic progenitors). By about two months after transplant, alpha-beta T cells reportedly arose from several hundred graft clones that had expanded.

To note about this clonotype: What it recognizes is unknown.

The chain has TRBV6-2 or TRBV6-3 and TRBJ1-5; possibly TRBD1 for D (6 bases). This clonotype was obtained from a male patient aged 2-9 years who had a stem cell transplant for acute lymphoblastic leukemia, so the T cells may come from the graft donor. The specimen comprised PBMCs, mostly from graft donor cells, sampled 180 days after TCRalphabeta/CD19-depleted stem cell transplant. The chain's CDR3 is CASSYSGTRNWLQPQHF. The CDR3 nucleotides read TGTGCCAGCAGTTACTCAGGGACAAGAAATTGGCTTCAGCCCCAGCATTTT.